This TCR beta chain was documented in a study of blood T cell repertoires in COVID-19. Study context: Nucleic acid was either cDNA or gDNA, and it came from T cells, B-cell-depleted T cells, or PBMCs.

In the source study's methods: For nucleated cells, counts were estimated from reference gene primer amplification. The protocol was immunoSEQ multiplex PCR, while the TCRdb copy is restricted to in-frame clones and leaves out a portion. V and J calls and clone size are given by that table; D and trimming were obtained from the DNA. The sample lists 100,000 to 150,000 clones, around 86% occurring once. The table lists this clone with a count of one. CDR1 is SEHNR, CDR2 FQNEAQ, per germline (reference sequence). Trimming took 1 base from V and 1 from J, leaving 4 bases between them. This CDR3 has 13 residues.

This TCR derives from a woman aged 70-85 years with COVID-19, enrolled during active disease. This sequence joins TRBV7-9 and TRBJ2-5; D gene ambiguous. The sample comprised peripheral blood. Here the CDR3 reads CASSLEAQETQYF. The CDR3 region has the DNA TGTGCCAGCAGCTTAGAAGCCCAAGAGACCCAGTACTTC.